This TCR beta chain was recorded in a study of blood T cells in healthy people across ages. Overall study: Capture by template switching was about one barcoded beta molecule per two T cells.

There are 15 residues in the CDR3. V shed 4 bases and J shed 0 bases, with 8 bases lying between them. Germline loops: CDR1 SGHDT, CDR2 YYEEEE. Primed by a sample-barcoded 5' primer and a J-beta primer mix, a second PCR proceeded for about 7 to 11 cycles. Through a template-switch adaptor with 12 random nucleotides, each cDNA molecule received a tag. TCRdb re-called the 5' RACE reads with MiXCR, one entry per CDR3 protein. The sample includes 850,000 to 1,000,000 distinct CDR3 sequences, roughly 51% of them seen just once. Study-level points and caveats: Expanded clonotype changes were possibly confounded by unknown donor CMV status.

Concerning this clonotype itself: The antigen is not known.

The extraction recovered at least 5.5 micrograms of total RNA per sample. This TCR was sampled from a woman in her sixties or seventies in good health. Material: blood. The chain recombines TRBV5-6 with TRBJ2-6; tentatively, D is TRBD1 (5 bases). The DNA for the CDR3 is TGTGCCAGCAGCCAGGGCTTCTCTGGGGCCAACGTCCTGACTTTC. Amino acids: CASSQGFSGANVLTF. The full variable domain, completed using reference TRBV5-6 and TRBJ2-6, is DAGVTQSPTHLIKTRGQQVTLRCSPKSGHDTVSWYQQALGQGPQFIFQYYEEEERQRGNFPDRFSGHQFPNYSSELNVNALLLGDSALYLCASSQGFSGANVLTFGAGSRLTVL.